The 30 T cell receptor beta chains given below trace back to one sample, sequenced in a study of blood T cell repertoires in COVID-19. Clones were read by immunoSEQ multiplex PCR, and TCRdb kept only the in-frame ones, dropping some. Of 200,000 or so clones detected, roughly 85% appear once; the ten largest clones hold 2.9%. Sequenced: peripheral blood. These receptors came from a man aged 50 to 59 who had recovered from COVID-19.

The chain employs TRBV2 and TRBJ2-4; D remains ambiguous. Germline assignment: CDR1 SNHLY and CDR2 FYNNEI. V was pared by 6 bases and J by 10 bases, with 19 bases between. The CDR3 length is 14 residues. CDR3 bases: TGTGCCAGCAGACCCCAGCGCACCAGCTTAATTCAGTACTTC. Translation gives CASRPQRTSLIQYF. Complete variable domain (other parts from reference TRBV2 and TRBJ2-4): EPEVTQTPSHQVTQMGQEVILRCVPISNHLYFYWYRQILGQKVEFLVSFYNNEISEKSEIFDDQFSVERPDGSNFTLKIRSTKLEDSAMYFCASRPQRTSLIQYFGAGTRLSVL.

This clone has only one observation. The CDR3 here is CASSVRLAGGTGELFF. CDR3 in DNA: TGTGCCAGCAGCGTCAGACTAGCGGGCGGCACCGGGGAGCTGTTTTTT. The chain carries TRBV7-2 and TRBJ2-2; TRBD2 aligns across 10 bases. The CDR3 contains 16 residues. Germline trimming cut 5 bases from V and 4 bases from J; bases unmatched to any gene: 7. The V gene's germline CDR1 is SGHTA and CDR2 FQGNSA.

The genes are TRBV6-5 and TRBJ2-7, with 10 positions matching TRBD1. V lost 5 bases and J lost 2; bases outside the gene matches: 6. This CDR3 has 15 residues. Germline V gene sequence: CDR1 MNHEY, CDR2 SVGAGI. The CDR3 region is CASSLRDRGPYEQYF. DNA of the CDR3: TGTGCCAGCAGTCTCCGGGACAGGGGACCCTACGAGCAGTACTTC.

The rearrangement uses TRBV11-2 and TRBJ1-6; D call uncertain. This CDR3 spans 14 amino acids. Trimming left V 4 bases short and J 9 bases short, with 13 bases between. Per the germline V gene, CDR1 is SGHAT and CDR2 is FQNNGV. CDR3 coding DNA: TGTGCCAGCAGCTCCGAACATTATTCTTCACCCCTCCACTTT. Residues: CASSSEHYSSPLHF.

This sequence joins TRBV3-1 (or the pseudogene TRBV3-2) and TRBJ2-2; 9 bases map to TRBD1. This CDR3 contains 17 residues. Trimming cost V 0 bases and J 5 bases; bases outside gene matches: 7. Germline V gives CDR1 LGHDT, CDR2 YNNKEL (reference sequence). The CDR3 nucleotides read TGTGCCAGCAGCCAAGATCGGACAGGGGTATGGACCGGGGAGCTGTTTTTT. As protein: CASSQDRTGVWTGELFF.

The chain links TRBV30 to TRBJ2-7; tentatively, D is TRBD2 (5 bases). The V gene lost 3 bases and the J gene lost 1 base, with 10 bases spanning the gap. This CDR3 spans 13 amino acids. The germline V gene encodes CDR1 GTSNPN and CDR2 SVGIG (reference sequence). Here the CDR3 reads CAWSSSGSYEQYF. The CDR3 bases are TGTGCCTGGAGCTCGTCGGGGTCCTACGAGCAGTACTTC.

The CDR3 reads CASTPGTSANTGELFF. CDR3 in DNA: TGTGCCAGCACTCCCGGGACTAGCGCCAACACCGGGGAGCTGTTTTTT. This chain connects TRBV27 to TRBJ2-2; TRBD2 matches at 10 bases. Trimming removed 7 bases from V and 2 bases from J; junction bases left unmatched: 7. From germline, CDR1 is MNHEY and CDR2 SMNVEV (reference sequence). The CDR3 is made up of 16 amino acids.

J is TRBJ1-1 and V is TRBV19; TRBD1 matches 9 bases. Germline V gives CDR1 LNHDA, CDR2 SQIVND (reference sequence). V shed 5 bases, J shed 6 bases, and the junction held 4 bases outside the gene matches. This CDR3 contains 13 residues. The chain's CDR3 is CASSVRQGAEAFF. The DNA for the CDR3 is TGTGCCAGTAGTGTTAGACAGGGGGCTGAAGCTTTCTTT.

V and J are TRBV28 and TRBJ2-7, with D perhaps TRBD2 (5 bases). The germline CDR1 and CDR2 sequences are MDHEN and SYDVKM. The CDR3 totals 14 residues. V gave up 2 bases and J gave up 3 bases, with 11 bases separating them. CDR3 nucleotides: TGTGCCAGCAGTTTAGGAGGCACGTACTACGAGCAGTACTTC. Residues: CASSLGGTYYEQYF.

V gene TRBV6-5 combines with J gene TRBJ2-7; 9 bases agree with TRBD2. This CDR3 contains 14 residues. The V and J ends lost 2 bases and 4 bases, in that order; junction bases with no gene match: 3. Germline CDR1 MNHEY, CDR2 SVGAGI. The CDR3 loop is CASSYASGTYEQYF. For the CDR3, the DNA is TGTGCCAGCAGTTACGCTAGCGGGACTTACGAGCAGTACTTC.

V is TRBV30 and J is TRBJ1-1, with a weak D call TRBD1 (6 bases). The CDR3 is 13 amino acids. V lost 3 bases and J 1 base, leaving 9 bases between the germline ends. In germline, CDR1 is GTSNPN, CDR2 SVGIG (reference sequence). The CDR3 loop reads CAWSLGANTEAFF. CDR3 in DNA: TGTGCCTGGAGCCTGGGGGCGAACACTGAAGCTTTCTTT.

The sample holds one count of this clone. The chain combines TRBV12-3 or TRBV12-4 with TRBJ2-4; no definite D call. Trimming took 2 bases from V and 9 from J, leaving 5 bases between them. The CDR3 has 11 amino acids. The CDR3 region is CASSLSGIQYF. The CDR3 bases are TGTGCCAGCAGTTTATCCGGCATTCAGTACTTC.

This rearrangement joins TRBV5-1 to TRBJ2-1; 7 bases map to TRBD2. There are 18 residues in the CDR3. Germline V gives CDR1 SGHRS, CDR2 YFSETQ. The J segment lost 2 bases and the V segment lost 3 bases, leaving 14 bases of the junction unmatched. As DNA, the CDR3 is TGCGCCAGCAGCTCATTAAAAACTAGCGAGCCTCCCTACAATGAGCAGTTCTTC. This encodes CASSSLKTSEPPYNEQFF. Filled out from reference TRBV5-1 and TRBJ2-1, the complete variable domain reads KAGVTQTPRYLIKTRGQQVTLSCSPISGHRSVSWYQQTPGQGLQFLFEYFSETQRNKGNFPGRFSGRQFSNSRSEMNVSTLELGDSALYLCASSSLKTSEPPYNEQFFGPGTRLTVL.

This clone was detected once. The chain has TRBV27 and TRBJ2-1, with D uncertain. Deletions cut 3 bases from V and 4 bases from J, with 10 bases between. There are 14 residues in the CDR3. CDR1 and CDR2 from the germline V gene are MNHEY and SMNVEV (reference sequence). The CDR3 loop is CASSLSPRYNEQFF. In DNA, the CDR3 is TGTGCCAGCAGTTTGTCTCCCAGATACAATGAGCAGTTCTTC.

This sequence joins TRBV5-1 and TRBJ2-7; 10 bases map to TRBD1. V was pared by 7 bases and J by 1 base, with 2 bases of the junction left unmatched. CDR1 is SGHRS, CDR2 YFSETQ, per germline. The CDR3 contains 13 residues. The DNA for the CDR3 is TGCGCCAGCGCGGGACAGGGGTCCTACGAGCAGTACTTC. Translated, it gives CASAGQGSYEQYF. Supplemented by reference TRBV5-1 and TRBJ2-7, the full variable domain reads KAGVTQTPRYLIKTRGQQVTLSCSPISGHRSVSWYQQTPGQGLQFLFEYFSETQRNKGNFPGRFSGRQFSNSRSEMNVSTLELGDSALYLCASAGQGSYEQYFGPGTRLTVT.

This chain uses TRBV7-2 with TRBJ2-1; the match to TRBD2 covers 9 bases. The V segment lost 3 bases and the J segment 2 bases; nucleotides outside the gene matches: 5. In germline, CDR1 is SGHTA, CDR2 FQGNSA. This CDR3 is 16 amino acids long. The chain's CDR3 is CASSFISGRPYNEQFF. The CDR3 DNA is TGTGCCAGCAGCTTTATCAGCGGGAGGCCCTACAATGAGCAGTTCTTC.

The gene calls are TRBV14 and TRBJ2-1; TRBD1 matches at 9 bases. V was pared by 3 bases and J by 7 bases, with 13 bases of the junction left unmatched. CDR1 is SGHDN, CDR2 FVKESK, per germline. CDR3 length: 17 residues. The CDR3 coding sequence is TGTGCCAGCAGCCAGGGACTGGACAGGGGCGGAAGGAATGAGCAGTTCTTC. This encodes CASSQGLDRGGRNEQFF.

The rearrangement uses TRBV10-1 and TRBJ2-3, with 8 bases fitting TRBD1. With V trimmed by 4 bases and J by 3 bases, 9 bases remained unmatched. This CDR3 region has 16 residues. Germline V gene data show CDR1 as WNHNN and CDR2 as SYGVQD (reference sequence). The DNA for the CDR3 is TGCGCCAGCAGTGCTATTGACAGGGGCAAAACAGATACGCAGTATTTT. Translated, it gives CASSAIDRGKTDTQYF.

The V call is TRBV5-1, the J call TRBJ1-1; 11 bases match TRBD1. Germline V gives CDR1 SGHRS, CDR2 YFSETQ. Trimming at V came to 4 bases and at J to 3 bases, leaving 5 bases not matched to a gene. CDR3 size: 15 residues. The CDR3 DNA sequence: TGCGCCAGCAGCCCAGGACAGGGGGCCTACACTGAAGCTTTCTTT. It yields the protein CASSPGQGAYTEAFF.

The gene calls are TRBV19 and TRBJ2-5; D possibly corresponds to TRBD1 (7 bases). V gave up 3 bases and J gave up 4 bases, with 18 bases separating them. The germline V gene encodes CDR1 LNHDA and CDR2 SQIVND (reference sequence). The CDR3 covers 16 residues. CDR3 amino acids: CASSIGTAGGIETQYF. CDR3 sequence (DNA): TGTGCCAGTAGTATTGGGACAGCGGGCGGGATAGAGACCCAGTACTTC.

The rearrangement uses TRBV6-5 and TRBJ2-1, with 7 bases that match TRBD2. There are 15 residues in the CDR3. V shed 2 bases and J 6 bases; nucleotides not matched to a gene: 7. Germline V CDR1 and CDR2: MNHEY, SVGAGI. CDR3 DNA: TGTGCCAGCAGTTACCGGGAGGCAGGTCGCAATGAGCAGTTCTTC. The encoded protein is CASSYREAGRNEQFF.

This chain uses TRBV5-6 with TRBJ2-1; unclear D gene. The germline V and J ends were trimmed by 0 bases and 4 bases, with 5 bases remaining between them. This CDR3 is built from 13 residues. Per germline, CDR1 SGHDT and CDR2 YYEEEE. CDR3: CASSLVEYNEQFF. The CDR3 DNA reads TGTGCCAGCAGCTTGGTAGAATACAATGAGCAGTTCTTC.

V and J are TRBV28 and TRBJ1-2; the D is unclear. The CDR3 contains 14 residues. The V and J ends lost 2 bases and 7 bases respectively, with 14 bases between them. CDR1 is MDHEN, CDR2 SYDVKM, per germline. The CDR3 DNA follows: TGTGCCAGCAGTTTAGATTGGGCGTTTCGTGGCTACACCTTC. Translating it yields CASSLDWAFRGYTF.

This rearrangement joins TRBV11-2 to TRBJ1-6, with a possible D match to TRBD1 (5 bases). Trimming removed 5 bases at V and 5 bases at J, with 13 bases between. The germline V gene has CDR1 SGHAT and CDR2 FQNNGV. This CDR3 contains 15 residues. CDR3 nucleotide sequence: TGTGCCAGCAGCCCAGCTCAGGGAAATAATTCACCCCTCCACTTT. Protein: CASSPAQGNNSPLHF.

The V gene is TRBV28, the J gene TRBJ2-2; TRBD1 agrees at 8 bases. CDR1 and CDR2 from the germline V gene are MDHEN and SYDVKM. The V gene end was trimmed by 8 bases and the J gene end by 6 bases; junction bases not matched to a gene: 8. This CDR3 comprises 14 residues. CDR3 protein: CASGQGPIPGELFF. CDR3 coding DNA: TGTGCCAGCGGACAGGGTCCAATTCCCGGGGAGCTGTTTTTT.

The chain is built from TRBV7-2 and TRBJ2-1; 10 positions match TRBD2. V shed 1 base and J 9 bases; nucleotides not matched to a gene: 6. Looked up from germline, CDR1 is SGHTA and CDR2 is FQGNSA. This CDR3 is built from 15 residues. CDR3 in amino acids: CASSLEREGPVEQFF. DNA of the CDR3: TGTGCCAGCAGCTTAGAGCGGGAGGGCCCCGTTGAGCAGTTCTTC.

The chain employs TRBV6-4 and TRBJ2-2; TRBD2 agrees at 10 bases. J was trimmed by 4 bases and V by 4 bases; bases with no gene match: 6. Germline V gene data show CDR1 as MRHNA and CDR2 as SNTAGT. The CDR3 has 16 amino acids. CDR3 nucleotide sequence: TGTGCCAGCAGTGCCCAAGCGGGAGGGCCCACCGGGGAGCTGTTTTTT. It translates to CASSAQAGGPTGELFF.

The rearrangement joins TRBV5-1 to TRBJ2-3; 8 positions agree with TRBD1. The CDR3 runs 18 residues. Germline assignment: CDR1 SGHRS and CDR2 YFSETQ. Unmatched junction bases numbered 18, after V lost 4 bases and J lost 5 bases. CDR3 protein: CASSPYLVGTGGGDTQYF. CDR3 coding DNA: TGCGCCAGCAGCCCCTACCTAGTCGGGACAGGAGGTGGAGATACGCAGTATTTT.

The chain is built from TRBV30 and TRBJ1-5, with 7 bases matching TRBD1. The J segment lost 4 bases and the V segment lost 3 bases, leaving 3 bases of the junction unmatched. The CDR3 contains 13 residues. Germline V CDR1 and CDR2: GTSNPN, SVGIG (reference sequence). For the CDR3, the DNA is TGTGCCTGGAGGGGACAGATGAATCAGCCCCAGCATTTT. Translating gives CAWRGQMNQPQHF.

V and J are TRBV4-1 and TRBJ2-7; possible D gene TRBD2, 5 bases. Trimming pared 4 bases from V and 1 base from J, leaving 11 bases between. The germline V gene has CDR1 MGHRA and CDR2 YSYEKL. CDR3 size: 14 residues. DNA of the CDR3: TGCGCCAGCAGCCCCCCCGAGGGTTCCTACGAGCAGTACTTC. Translating gives CASSPPEGSYEQYF.